Following are 15 T cell receptor beta chains from one sample sequenced in a study of blood T cell repertoires in COVID-19. Assay: immunoSEQ multiplex PCR; the TCRdb copy retains only in-frame clones and omits some. This sample has fewer than 300,000 clones; 88% occur once, and the top ten carry approximately 4%. The sample consisted of peripheral blood. All receptors derive from a man aged 55-75 years who had recovered from COVID-19.

The chain employs TRBV24-1 and TRBJ2-7; D is unclear. This CDR3 has 15 amino acids. Germline-derived CDR1 and CDR2 are KGHDR and SFDVKD. V was pared by 3 bases and J by 1 base, with 12 bases between. Written as DNA, the CDR3 is TGTGCCACCAGTGATCCCACGACTGGATCCTACGAGCAGTACTTC. It translates to CATSDPTTGSYEQYF.

The gene calls are TRBV19 and TRBJ1-1; no reliable D call. The V gene lost 5 bases and the J gene lost 5 bases, with 15 bases spanning the gap. Germline values: CDR1 LNHDA, CDR2 SQIVND (reference sequence). This CDR3 spans 14 amino acids. The CDR3 DNA sequence: TGTGCCAGTAGTTTCCGGGAAAAGAAGACTGAAGCTTTCTTT. Its protein product is CASSFREKKTEAFF. The variable domain in full, completed from reference TRBV19 and TRBJ1-1, reads DGGITQSPKYLFRKEGQNVTLSCEQNLNHDAMYWYRQDPGQGLRLIYYSQIVNDFQKGDIAEGYSVSREKKESFPLTVTSAQKNPTAFYLCASSFREKKTEAFFGQGTRLTVV.

V gene TRBV6-5 combines with J gene TRBJ2-7, with TRBD1 matching 10 bases. The V gene's germline CDR1 is MNHEY and CDR2 SVGAGI. The CDR3 is 15 amino acids. J was trimmed by 2 bases and V by 6 bases; bases with no gene match: 7. Here the CDR3 reads CASSRGTGETYEQYF. The CDR3 DNA reads as TGTGCCAGCAGCCGAGGGACAGGGGAAACCTACGAGCAGTACTTC.

This chain uses TRBV4-2 with TRBJ2-1; 11 nucleotides agree with TRBD2. The ends lost 0 bases at V and 4 bases at J; junction bases unmatched: 5. The CDR3 length is 17 residues. Germline CDR1 is LGHNA and CDR2 is YNFKEQ. The CDR3, as DNA: TGTGCCAGCAGCCAAGAGATGACTAGCGGGGCGTACAATGAGCAGTTCTTC. Translated: CASSQEMTSGAYNEQFF.

The gene calls are TRBV19 and TRBJ2-3; 8 bases line up with TRBD1. The ends lost 10 bases at V and 0 bases at J; junction bases unmatched: 3. Germline CDR1 is LNHDA and CDR2 is SQIVND (reference sequence). The CDR3 totals 13 residues. Written as DNA, the CDR3 is TGTGCCACCCGGACAGGGAGCACAGATACGCAGTATTTT. The encoded protein is CATRTGSTDTQYF. The full variable domain, in which reference TRBV19 and TRBJ2-3 provide the parts outside the CDR3, is DGGITQSPKYLFRKEGQNVTLSCEQNLNHDAMYWYRQDPGQGLRLIYYSQIVNDFQKGDIAEGYSVSREKKESFPLTVTSAQKNPTAFYLCATRTGSTDTQYFGPGTRLTVL.

This chain uses TRBV18 with TRBJ1-3, with a possible D match to TRBD1 (6 bases). The germline gives CDR1 KGHSH, CDR2 LQKENI. This CDR3 has 13 residues. Trimming pared 5 bases from V and 4 bases from J, leaving 9 bases between. The CDR3 sequence is CASSSDRGNTIYF. CDR3 DNA: TGTGCCAGCTCAAGCGACAGGGGAAACACCATATATTTT.

The chain carries TRBV18 and TRBJ1-4, with D possibly being TRBD1 (6 bases). V lost 3 bases, J lost 6 bases, and 20 bases lay in between. The germline V gene has CDR1 KGHSH and CDR2 LQKENI. The CDR3 has 17 amino acids. CDR3 coding DNA: TGTGCCAGCTCACCGAACGTACCGGAGAGGGGGTATGAAAAACTGTTTTTT. Its protein product is CASSPNVPERGYEKLFF.

The chain has TRBV5-1 and TRBJ1-1, with 8 positions matching TRBD1. V lost 3 bases to trimming and J lost 0 bases; unmatched junction nucleotides: 7. The CDR3 totals 16 residues. From germline, CDR1 is SGHRS and CDR2 YFSETQ. The CDR3 region has the DNA TGCGCCAGCAGCTACGCCGGGACAGGAATGAACACTGAAGCTTTCTTT. This encodes CASSYAGTGMNTEAFF.

This chain connects TRBV12-5 to TRBJ2-3; a possible D gene is TRBD1 (5 bases). Deletions cut 4 bases from V and 6 bases from J, with 20 bases between. Looked up from germline, CDR1 is LGHNT and CDR2 is FRNRAP. CDR3 size: 16 residues. CDR3 in amino acids: CASGSLSGKSGDTQYF. DNA for the CDR3: TGTGCTAGTGGTTCCCTTTCAGGGAAATCAGGGGATACGCAGTATTTT.

CDR3 bases: TGTGCCAGCAGTGAGCTGGGACTAACGAGCGGGGAGCTGTTTTTT. This encodes CASSELGLTSGELFF. The chain has TRBV6-1 and TRBJ2-2, with TRBD2 matching 7 bases. Germline trimming cut 3 bases from V and 7 bases from J; bases unmatched to any gene: 8. CDR3 length equals 15 residues. The germline V gene encodes CDR1 MNHNS and CDR2 SASEGT.

V gene TRBV12-3 or TRBV12-4 combines with J gene TRBJ1-1; no clear D. Trimming removed 1 base at V and 8 bases at J, with 5 bases between. There are 11 residues in the CDR3. CDR3 in DNA: TGTGCCAGCAGTTTAGGGGCGGAAGCTTTCTTT. Translation: CASSLGAEAFF.

DNA of the CDR3: TGTGCCAGCAGCGTGACAGGGAAAGGCTACACCTTC. This sequence encodes CASSVTGKGYTF. The chain combines TRBV9 with TRBJ1-2, with 7 bases fitting TRBD1. Trimming removed 2 bases from V and 8 bases from J; junction bases left unmatched: 3. The germline V gene has CDR1 SGDLS and CDR2 YYNGEE. The CDR3 totals 12 residues.

The gene calls are TRBV5-1 and TRBJ1-5; D gene ambiguous. Germline V lookup: CDR1 SGHRS, CDR2 YFSETQ. V was trimmed by 3 bases and J by 0 bases, leaving 10 bases between them. CDR3 length: 15 residues. The CDR3 nucleotides read TGCGCCAGCAGCTACGGGGAGGGTAGCAATCAGCCCCAGCATTTT. It translates to CASSYGEGSNQPQHF.

The chain is built from TRBV19 and TRBJ1-5; 9 bases are shared with TRBD1. The CDR3 consists of 17 residues. The ends lost 1 base at V and 1 base at J; junction bases unmatched: 5. The germline V gene encodes CDR1 LNHDA and CDR2 SQIVND (reference sequence). Here the CDR3 reads CASSIARTGVSNQPQHF. The CDR3 nucleotides read TGTGCCAGTAGTATAGCCAGGACAGGGGTGAGCAATCAGCCCCAGCATTTT.

The chain couples TRBV11-2 to TRBJ1-6; TRBD1 is a possible D gene (5 bases). The V end lost 5 bases, the J end lost 5 bases, and 7 bases lay between the germline ends. Germline-derived CDR1 and CDR2 are SGHAT and FQNNGV. The CDR3 has 13 residues. CDR3 in DNA: TGTGCCAGCAGCCCGGGGGATAATTCACCCCTCCACTTT. This sequence encodes CASSPGDNSPLHF.